The rows below give T cell receptor beta chains drawn from one sample of a study of shared clonotypes between healthy human individuals. Assay used: immunoSEQ multiplex PCR; TCRdb lists only in-frame clones, some missing. The sample yields roughly 890,000 clones, approximately 92% seen once. The sequencing input was naive CD8+ T cells sorted from blood. The receptors were gathered from a man aged 25 to 45 in good health. Each CDR3 is given with its conserved first and last residue. Each record gives: clone size, V gene, CDR3 protein. A clone size is listed for some rows: how often the clone was seen (once, few, many), or a class if it is expanded.

.,TRBV10-3,CAISESGGVQKNIQYF
few,TRBV19,CASSIRHLNQPQHF
.,TRBV5-1,CASSLIGDTQYF
once,TRBV28,CASSLRSGPQHF
.,TRBV7-9,CASSLQVAGLQETQYF
.,TRBV7-6,CASSPTVGNTIYF
.,TRBV19,CASSISGSTYSYEQYF
.,TRBV18,CASSPPGEANVLTF
.,TRBV7-3,CASSEISGSNGDTQYF
.,TRBV28,CASRREQTYNEQFF
.,TRBV9,CASNLRGDTDTQYF
.,TRBV29-1,CSVEGLAGALAYNEQFF
.,TRBV25-1,CASSPDSQETQYF
.,TRBV27,CASSSRGPYEQYF
.,TRBV5-4,CASSLMREYTYEQYF
.,TRBV6-6,CASSYSGSSYEQYF
.,TRBV27,CASSRLRGPTNEKLFF
.,TRBV4-1,CASSRIRDVQETQYF
once,TRBV5-8,CASSYKTGGNTEAFF
.,TRBV11-2,CASSLVFGSATDGGYGYTF
.,TRBV28,CASSILTGGLNEQYF
.,TRBV6-5,CASSYGDRMNTEAFF
.,TRBV7-6,CASSPRTIRTSEYNEQFF
.,TRBV19,CASSIGQGYLEQFF
.,TRBV4-2,CASSQDLSDRVSYEQYF
.,TRBV7-6,CASSSPDGSSGNTIYF
.,TRBV9,CASSVEGVIEETQYF
.,TRBV27,CASRSLAGGDNEQFF
few,TRBV7-9,CASSSTGDSNQPQHF
.,TRBV7-9,CASSPLNTGELFF
many,TRBV2,CASSGGQIAPGEQYF
.,TRBV9,CASSFSGGTGELFF
.,TRBV7-9,CASSSSSYEQYF
.,TRBV7-2,CASSSTSGRYDEQFF
.,TRBV21-1,CASSKIPPGLAGRHNNEQFF
.,TRBV11-3,CASGSGNDRVQGNEQFF
.,TRBV27,CASSPPGTAKTYEQYF
.,TRBV11-2,CASSRGLSPQETQYF
once,TRBV6-5,CASSYSVAGDGNEQFF